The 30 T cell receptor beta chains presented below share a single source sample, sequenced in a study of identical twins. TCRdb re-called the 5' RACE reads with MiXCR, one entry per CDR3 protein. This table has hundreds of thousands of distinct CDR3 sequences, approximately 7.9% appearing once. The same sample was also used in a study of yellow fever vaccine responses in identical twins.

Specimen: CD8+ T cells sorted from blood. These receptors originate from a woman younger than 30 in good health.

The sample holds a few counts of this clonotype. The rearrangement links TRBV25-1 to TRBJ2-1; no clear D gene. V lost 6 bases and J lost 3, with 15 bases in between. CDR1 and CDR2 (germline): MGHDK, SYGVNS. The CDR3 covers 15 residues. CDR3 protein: CASSAPEPLYNEQFF. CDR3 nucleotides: TGTGCCAGCAGCGCCCCCGAGCCCCTCTACAATGAGCAGTTCTTC.

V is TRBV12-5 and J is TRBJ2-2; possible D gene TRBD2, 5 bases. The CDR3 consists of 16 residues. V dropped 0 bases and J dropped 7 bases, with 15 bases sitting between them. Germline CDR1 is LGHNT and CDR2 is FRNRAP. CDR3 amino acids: CASGLVEAGMSGELFF. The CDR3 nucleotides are TGTGCTAGTGGTTTGGTAGAGGCCGGGATGAGCGGGGAGCTGTTTTTT.

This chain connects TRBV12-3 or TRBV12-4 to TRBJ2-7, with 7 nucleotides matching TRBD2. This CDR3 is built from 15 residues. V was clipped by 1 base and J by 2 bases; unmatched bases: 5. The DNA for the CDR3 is TGTGCCAGCAGTTTAGGAGCTAGCGGAACCTACGAGCAGTACTTC. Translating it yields CASSLGASGTYEQYF.

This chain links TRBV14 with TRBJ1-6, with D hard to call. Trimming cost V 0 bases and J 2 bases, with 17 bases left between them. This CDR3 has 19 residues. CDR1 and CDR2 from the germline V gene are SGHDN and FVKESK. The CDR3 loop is CASSQDVTQQRPYNSPLHF. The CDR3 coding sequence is TGTGCCAGCAGCCAAGATGTTACCCAACAACGCCCCTATAATTCACCCCTCCACTTT.

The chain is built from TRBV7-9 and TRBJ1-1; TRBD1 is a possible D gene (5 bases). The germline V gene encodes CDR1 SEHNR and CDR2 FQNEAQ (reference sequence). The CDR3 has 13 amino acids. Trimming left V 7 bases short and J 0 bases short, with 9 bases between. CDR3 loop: CASTLTVNTEAFF. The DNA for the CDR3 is TGTGCCAGCACCTTGACAGTGAACACTGAAGCTTTCTTT. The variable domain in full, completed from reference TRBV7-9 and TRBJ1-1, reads DTGVSQNPRHKITKRGQNVTFRCDPISEHNRLYWYRQTLGQGPEFLTYFQNEAQLEKSRLLSDRFSAERPKGSFSTLEIQRTEQGDSAMYLCASTLTVNTEAFFGQGTRLTVV.

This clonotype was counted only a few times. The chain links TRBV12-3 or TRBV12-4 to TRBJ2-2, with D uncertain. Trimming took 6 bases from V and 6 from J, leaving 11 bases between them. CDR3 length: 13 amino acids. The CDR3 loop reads CASSATVPGELFF. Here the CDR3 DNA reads TGTGCCAGCAGCGCCACCGTACCCGGGGAGCTGTTTTTT.

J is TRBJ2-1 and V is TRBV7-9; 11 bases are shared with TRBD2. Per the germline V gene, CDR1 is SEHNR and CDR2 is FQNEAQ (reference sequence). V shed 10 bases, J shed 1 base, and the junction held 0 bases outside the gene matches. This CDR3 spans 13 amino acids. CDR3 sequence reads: CATSGGSYNEQFF. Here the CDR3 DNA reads TGTGCCACTAGCGGGGGGTCCTACAATGAGCAGTTCTTC.

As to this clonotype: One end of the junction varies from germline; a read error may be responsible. The CDR3 DNA sequence: TGCTGTGCTAAAGACCCTTCACTAGCGGGCATTTACAATGAGCAGTTCTTC. This gives the protein CCAKDPSLAGIYNEQFF. The rearrangement joins TRBV20-1 to TRBJ2-1, with TRBD2 identical over 9 bases. The germline V gene has CDR1 DFQATT and CDR2 SNEGSKA (reference sequence). This CDR3 is 17 amino acids long.

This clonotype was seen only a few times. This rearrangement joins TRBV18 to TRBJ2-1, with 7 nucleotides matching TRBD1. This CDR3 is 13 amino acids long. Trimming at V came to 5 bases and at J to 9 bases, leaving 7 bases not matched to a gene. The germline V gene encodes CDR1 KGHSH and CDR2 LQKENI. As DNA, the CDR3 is TGTGCCAGCTCAAATACAGGGGAAGGTGAGCAGTTCTTC. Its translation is CASSNTGEGEQFF.

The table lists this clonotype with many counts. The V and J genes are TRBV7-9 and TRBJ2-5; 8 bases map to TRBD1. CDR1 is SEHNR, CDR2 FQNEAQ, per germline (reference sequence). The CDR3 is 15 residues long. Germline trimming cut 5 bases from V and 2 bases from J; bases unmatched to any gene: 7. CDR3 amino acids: CASSAPGTGQETQYF. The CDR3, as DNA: TGTGCCAGCAGCGCACCTGGGACAGGACAAGAGACCCAGTACTTC.

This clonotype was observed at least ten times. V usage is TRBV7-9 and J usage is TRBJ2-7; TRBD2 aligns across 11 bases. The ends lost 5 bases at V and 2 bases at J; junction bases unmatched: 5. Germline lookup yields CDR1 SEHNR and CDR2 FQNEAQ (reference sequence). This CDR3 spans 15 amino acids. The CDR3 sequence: CASSQLTSGAYEQYV. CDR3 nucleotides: TGTGCCAGCAGCCAGTTGACTAGCGGGGCCTACGAGCAGTACGTC.

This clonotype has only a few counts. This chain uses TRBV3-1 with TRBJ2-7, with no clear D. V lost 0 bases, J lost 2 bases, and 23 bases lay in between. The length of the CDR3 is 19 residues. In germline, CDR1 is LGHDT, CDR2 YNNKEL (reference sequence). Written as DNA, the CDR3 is TGTGCCAGCAGCCAAGATCCTTCCGGTGGTTACAGTAACACCTACGAGCAGTACTTC. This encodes CASSQDPSGGYSNTYEQYF.

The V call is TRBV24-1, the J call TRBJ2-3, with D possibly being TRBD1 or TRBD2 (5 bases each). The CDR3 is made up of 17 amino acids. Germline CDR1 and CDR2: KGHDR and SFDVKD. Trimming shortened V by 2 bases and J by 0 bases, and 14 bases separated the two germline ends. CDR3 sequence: CATSDWDGETSTDTQYF. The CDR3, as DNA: TGTGCCACCAGTGATTGGGACGGTGAAACTAGCACAGATACGCAGTATTTT.

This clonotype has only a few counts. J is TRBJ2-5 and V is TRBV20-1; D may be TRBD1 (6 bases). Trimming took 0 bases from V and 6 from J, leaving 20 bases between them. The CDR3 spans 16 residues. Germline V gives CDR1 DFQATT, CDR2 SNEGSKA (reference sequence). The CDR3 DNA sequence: TGCAGTGCTAGAGATTTAAAAGACAGGCTGAGACAGACCCAGTACTTC. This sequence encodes CSARDLKDRLRQTQYF.

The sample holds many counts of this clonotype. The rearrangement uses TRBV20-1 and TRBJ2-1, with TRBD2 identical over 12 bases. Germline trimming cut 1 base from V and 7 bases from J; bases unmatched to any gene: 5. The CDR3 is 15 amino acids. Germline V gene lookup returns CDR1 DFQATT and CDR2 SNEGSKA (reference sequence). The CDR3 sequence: CSARVDTSGGNEQFF. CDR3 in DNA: TGCAGTGCTAGAGTTGACACTAGCGGGGGGAATGAGCAGTTCTTC.

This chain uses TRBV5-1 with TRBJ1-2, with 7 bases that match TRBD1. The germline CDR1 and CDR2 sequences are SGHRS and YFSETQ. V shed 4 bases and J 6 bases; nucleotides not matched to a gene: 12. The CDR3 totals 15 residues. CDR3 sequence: CASSIAQGEQDGYTF. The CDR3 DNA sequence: TGCGCCAGCAGCATAGCTCAGGGGGAGCAAGATGGCTACACCTTC.

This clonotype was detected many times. The CDR3 nucleotides read TGCAGTGCCGCGAGGGGGGACAGGGCCTCATGGGGCTACACCTTC. Translation gives CSAARGDRASWGYTF. The rearrangement uses TRBV20-1 and TRBJ1-2, with 9 positions matching TRBD1. The CDR3 is made up of 15 amino acids. J was trimmed by 8 bases and V by 6 bases; bases with no gene match: 16. Germline V gene lookup returns CDR1 DFQATT and CDR2 SNEGSKA (reference sequence).

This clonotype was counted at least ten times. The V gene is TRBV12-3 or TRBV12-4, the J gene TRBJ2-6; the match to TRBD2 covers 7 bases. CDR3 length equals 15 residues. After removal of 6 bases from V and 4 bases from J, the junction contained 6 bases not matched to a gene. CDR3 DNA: TGTGCCAGCAGCCAAGGGACTACGGGGGCCAACGTCCTGACTTTC. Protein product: CASSQGTTGANVLTF.

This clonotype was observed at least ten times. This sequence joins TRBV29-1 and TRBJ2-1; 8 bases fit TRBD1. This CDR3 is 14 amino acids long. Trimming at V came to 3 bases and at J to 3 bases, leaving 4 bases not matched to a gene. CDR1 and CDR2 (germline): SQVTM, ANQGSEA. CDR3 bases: TGCAGCGTTGACCTCAGGGGGCTCTACAATGAGCAGTTCTTC. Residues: CSVDLRGLYNEQFF.

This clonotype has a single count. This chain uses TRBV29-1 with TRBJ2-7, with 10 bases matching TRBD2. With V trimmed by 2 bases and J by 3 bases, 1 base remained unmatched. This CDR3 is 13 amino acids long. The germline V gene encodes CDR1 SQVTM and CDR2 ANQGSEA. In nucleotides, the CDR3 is TGCAGCGTTGAACTAGCGGGAGACTACGAGCAGTACTTC. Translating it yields CSVELAGDYEQYF.

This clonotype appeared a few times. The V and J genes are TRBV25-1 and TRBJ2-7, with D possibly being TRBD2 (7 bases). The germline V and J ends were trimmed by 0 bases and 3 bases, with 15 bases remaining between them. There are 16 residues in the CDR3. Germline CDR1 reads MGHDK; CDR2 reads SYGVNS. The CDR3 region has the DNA TGTGCCAGCAGTGAATACTGGGGGGGACAAGGCTACGAGCAGTACTTC. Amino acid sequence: CASSEYWGGQGYEQYF.

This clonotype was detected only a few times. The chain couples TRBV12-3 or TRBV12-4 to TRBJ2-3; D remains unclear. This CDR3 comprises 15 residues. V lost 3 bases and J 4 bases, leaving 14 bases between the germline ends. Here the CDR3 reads CASSFGTGSADTQYF. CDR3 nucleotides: TGTGCCAGCAGTTTTGGCACCGGCTCGGCAGATACGCAGTATTTT.

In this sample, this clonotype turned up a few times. The CDR3 coding sequence is TGCAGCGTTGAAGGACCAAATACAGATACGCAGTATTTT. This gives the protein CSVEGPNTDTQYF. The rearrangement uses TRBV29-1 and TRBJ2-3; D not resolved. CDR3 size: 13 residues. V was shortened by 1 base and J by 3 bases, with 8 bases between the two germline ends. Germline loops: CDR1 SQVTM, CDR2 ANQGSEA.

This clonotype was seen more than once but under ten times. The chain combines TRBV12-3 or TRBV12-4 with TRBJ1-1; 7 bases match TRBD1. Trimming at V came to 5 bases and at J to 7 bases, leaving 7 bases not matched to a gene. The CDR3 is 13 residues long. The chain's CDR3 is CASSVYRGREAFF. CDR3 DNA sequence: TGTGCCAGCAGTGTCTACAGGGGTCGTGAAGCTTTCTTT.

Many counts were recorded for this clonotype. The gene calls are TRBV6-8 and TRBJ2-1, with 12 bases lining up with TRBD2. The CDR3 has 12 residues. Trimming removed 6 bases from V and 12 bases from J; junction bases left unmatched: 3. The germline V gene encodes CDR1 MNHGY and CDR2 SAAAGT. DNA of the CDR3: TGTGCCAGCAGCCGGGGACTAGCGGGGCAGTTCTTC. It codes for CASSRGLAGQFF.

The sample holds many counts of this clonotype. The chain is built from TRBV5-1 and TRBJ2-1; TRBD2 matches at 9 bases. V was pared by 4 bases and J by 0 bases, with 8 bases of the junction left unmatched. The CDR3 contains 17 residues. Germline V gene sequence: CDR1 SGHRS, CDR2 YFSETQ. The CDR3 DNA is TGCGCCAGCAGCCCCCCTAGCGGGGTAAGCTCCTACAATGAGCAGTTCTTC. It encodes CASSPPSGVSSYNEQFF.

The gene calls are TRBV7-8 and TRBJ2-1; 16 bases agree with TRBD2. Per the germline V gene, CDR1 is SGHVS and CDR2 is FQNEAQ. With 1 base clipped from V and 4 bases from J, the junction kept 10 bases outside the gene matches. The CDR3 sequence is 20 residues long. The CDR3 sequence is CASSLVFGTSGGAGYNEQFF. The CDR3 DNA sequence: TGTGCCAGCAGCTTAGTTTTCGGGACTAGCGGGGGGGCTGGGTACAATGAGCAGTTCTTC. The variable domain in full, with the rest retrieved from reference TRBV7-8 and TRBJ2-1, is GAGVSQSPRYKVAKRGQDVALRCDPISGHVSLFWYQQALGQGPEFLTYFQNEAQLDKSGLPSDRFFAERPEGSVSTLKIQRTQQEDSAVYLCASSLVFGTSGGAGYNEQFFGPGTRLTVL.

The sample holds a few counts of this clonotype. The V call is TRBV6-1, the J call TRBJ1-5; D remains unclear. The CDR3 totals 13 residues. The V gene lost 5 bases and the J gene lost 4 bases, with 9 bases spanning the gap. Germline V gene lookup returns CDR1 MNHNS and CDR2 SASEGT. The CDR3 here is CASSPWLNQPQHF. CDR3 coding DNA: TGTGCCAGCAGTCCTTGGTTGAATCAGCCCCAGCATTTT.

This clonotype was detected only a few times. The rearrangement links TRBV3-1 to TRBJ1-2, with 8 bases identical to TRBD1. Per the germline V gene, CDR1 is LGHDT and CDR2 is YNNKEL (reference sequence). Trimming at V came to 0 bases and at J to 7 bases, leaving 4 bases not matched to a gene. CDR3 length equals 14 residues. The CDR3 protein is CASSQEDRAGGYTF. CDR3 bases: TGTGCCAGCAGCCAAGAGGACAGGGCTGGTGGCTACACCTTC.

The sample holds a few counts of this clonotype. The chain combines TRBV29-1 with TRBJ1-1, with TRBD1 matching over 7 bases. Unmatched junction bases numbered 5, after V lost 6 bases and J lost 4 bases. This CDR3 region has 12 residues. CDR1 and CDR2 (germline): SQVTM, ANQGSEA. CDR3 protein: CSVDTGVTEAFF. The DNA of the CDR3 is TGCAGCGTAGATACAGGGGTCACTGAAGCTTTCTTT.